The T cell receptor beta chain under discussion was sequenced for a study of blood T cell repertoires in COVID-19. Study as a whole: Samples taken during acute and convalescent COVID-19 were collected in the United States, Italy and Spain.

Per the original data handling: Cell counts per sample came from amplifying reference gene primers. Clones were read by immunoSEQ multiplex PCR, and TCRdb kept only the in-frame ones, dropping some. For V, J and clone size, that table is used; D and trimming come from the DNA. Of more than 250,000 clones listed, 86% are singletons. V lost 3 bases and J lost 8, with 26 bases in between. Germline CDR1 reads MNHNS; CDR2 reads SASEGT. The CDR3 is 18 amino acids. The chain recombines TRBV6-1 with TRBJ1-3; D gene unclear. Sequencing input: peripheral blood. The receptor's source is a man between 18 and 35 years old with active or convalescent COVID-19. The CDR3 sequence: CASSEHVEGARHGDTIYF. As DNA, the CDR3 is TGTGCCAGCAGTGAGCACGTCGAGGGCGCGCGCCATGGGGACACCATATATTTT.